These 12 T cell receptor beta chains were all obtained from the same sample, sequenced in a study of T-cell memory formation after mild COVID-19. TCRdb ran MiXCR on the 5' RACE reads and lists one entry per CDR3 protein. The sample carries just under 350,000 distinct CDR3 sequences, roughly 13% recorded once. The sample taken for sequencing was PBMCs or a T cell subset sorted from them (not recorded which). The receptors were gathered from a man aged 18 to 29 who had mild COVID-19 (a few samples of this study predate the infection). Cell type and time point are not known.

The rearrangement uses TRBV3-1 and TRBJ2-2, with 8 nucleotides matching TRBD1. CDR1 is LGHDT, CDR2 YNNKEL, per germline (reference sequence). The CDR3 spans 19 residues. V lost 0 bases and J lost 9; bases outside the gene matches: 18. CDR3 coding DNA: TGTGCCAGCAGCCAAGATCCTTGGACAGGGAACGTGTATTACCGGGAGCTGTTTTTT. Translated: CASSQDPWTGNVYYRELFF.

The chain is built from TRBV28 and TRBJ1-2; TRBD1 matches 10 bases. The V and J ends lost 5 bases and 3 bases, in that order; junction bases with no gene match: 6. Germline CDR1 is MDHEN and CDR2 is SYDVKM. The CDR3 is made up of 15 amino acids. The CDR3 DNA sequence: TGTGCCAGCAGTCGACAGGGGGCAATAGACTATGGCTACACCTTC. The encoded protein is CASSRQGAIDYGYTF.

This chain links TRBV7-9 with TRBJ1-4; 8 nucleotides match TRBD1. Per the germline V gene, CDR1 is SEHNR and CDR2 is FQNEAQ (reference sequence). V gave up 3 bases and J gave up 8 bases; unmatched junction bases: 5. The CDR3 length is 14 residues. The CDR3 DNA is TGTGCCAGCAGCTTCGGGACAGGTGAAGAAAAACTGTTTTTT. This gives the protein CASSFGTGEEKLFF.

This clonotype has a handful of counts. The chain uses TRBV11-2 and TRBJ1-4; the D gene is possibly TRBD1 (6 bases). This CDR3 has 13 residues. Trimming shortened V by 5 bases and J by 6 bases, and 10 bases separated the two germline ends. The germline V gene encodes CDR1 SGHAT and CDR2 FQNNGV. CDR3 sequence reads: CASSPNRDEKLFF. The CDR3 DNA is TGTGCCAGCAGCCCGAACAGGGATGAAAAACTGTTTTTT.

This clonotype has only a few counts. V gene TRBV7-2 combines with J gene TRBJ2-5; D is unclear. Trimming removed 2 bases from V and 6 bases from J, with 7 bases in between. The CDR3 has 12 amino acids. The germline gives CDR1 SGHTA, CDR2 FQGNSA. The CDR3: CASSLPGQTQYF. CDR3 bases: TGTGCCAGCAGCTTACCCGGACAGACCCAGTACTTC.

This clonotype was observed a few times. The V call is TRBV5-1, the J call TRBJ2-5; D is unclear. V was cut by 4 bases and J by 1 base, with 11 bases left in between. The length of the CDR3 is 14 residues. CDR1 is SGHRS and CDR2 is YFSETQ in the germline V gene. The CDR3 bases are TGCGCCAGCAGCGCCTCCAGTCGCCAAGAGACCCAGTACTTC. Its protein is CASSASSRQETQYF.

There are a few counts of this clonotype. V gene TRBV20-1 combines with J gene TRBJ2-7, with D unclear. V was clipped by 4 bases and J by 6 bases, with 19 bases between them. Germline V CDR1 and CDR2: DFQATT, SNEGSKA (reference sequence). This CDR3 is 14 amino acids long. The CDR3 protein is CSAILPLGPSEQYF. In nucleotides, the CDR3 is TGCAGTGCTATACTACCCCTCGGGCCCTCCGAGCAGTACTTC.

This chain uses TRBV4-3 with TRBJ1-4; D perhaps matches TRBD1 (5 bases). CDR1 is LGHNA, CDR2 YSLEER, per germline. The CDR3 runs 17 residues. The V end was cut by 0 bases, the J end by 0 bases, with 11 bases between. The DNA for the CDR3 is TGCGCCAGCAGCCAAGAGACCGGGGGTGCAACTAATGAAAAACTGTTTTTT. As protein: CASSQETGGATNEKLFF.

The rearrangement links TRBV7-3 to TRBJ2-7, with TRBD2 as a possible D gene (6 bases). Germline V gene sequence: CDR1 SGHTA, CDR2 FQGTGA. The CDR3 has 13 residues. The V end lost 2 bases, the J end lost 7 bases, and 12 bases lay between the germline ends. CDR3 coding DNA: TGTGCCAGCAGCTTATCGGGGACTGGAGAGCAGTACTTC. Its protein product is CASSLSGTGEQYF.

For this clonotype: Since a much larger clone is just one base distant, this may be a read error. The chain recombines TRBV11-2 with TRBJ2-7, with D possibly matching TRBD1 (6 bases). The CDR3 has 13 residues. Trimming took 4 bases from V and 2 from J, leaving 9 bases between them. The germline V gene encodes CDR1 SGHAT and CDR2 FQNNGV. The CDR3 reads CASSWTATYEQYF. The CDR3 bases are TGTGCCAGCAGCTGGACAGCTACCTACGAGCAGTACTTC.

This clonotype has a handful of counts. The chain recombines TRBV12-3 or TRBV12-4 with TRBJ2-5; D is unresolved. The CDR3 is 14 amino acids. The germline V and J ends were trimmed by 3 bases and 5 bases, with 13 bases remaining between them. CDR3 in amino acids: CASSLSWVSETQYF. For the CDR3, the DNA is TGTGCCAGCAGTTTGAGTTGGGTTTCGGAGACCCAGTACTTC.

This chain uses TRBV20-1 with TRBJ1-2, with 11 bases identical to TRBD1. The CDR3 runs 13 residues. V lost 5 bases to trimming and J lost 6 bases; unmatched junction nucleotides: 5. Germline lookup yields CDR1 DFQATT and CDR2 SNEGSKA (reference sequence). The CDR3 DNA follows: TGCAGTGCTGGACAGGGGGCTTTCGATGGCTACACCTTC. Translated, it gives CSAGQGAFDGYTF.